The present entry profiles one TCR beta chain with its context. This CDR3 spans 11 amino acids. Trimming took 2 bases from V and 8 from J, leaving 6 bases between them. Looked up from germline, CDR1 is MNHEY and CDR2 is SVGAGI. Sequencing was performed with immunoSEQ multiplex PCR; in TCRdb, only in-frame clones are kept and a portion is missing. In the table there are 110,000 or so clones, about 89% of which are singletons. The data are from a study of control samples from healthy donors and cancer patients. The specimen was blood. The receptor was derived from a man aged 45 to 65 in good health. The chain combines TRBV6-5 with TRBJ1-2; no reliable D call. CDR3 sequence (DNA): TGTGCCAGCAGTTACCGTGACGGCTACACCTTC. It yields the protein CASSYRDGYTF.